Listed below are T cell receptor beta chains from one sample, sequenced in a study of T cells in narcolepsy. TCRdb's copy holds only in-frame clones and misses some; the assay was immunoSEQ multiplex PCR. The sample has approximately 28,000 clones, 70% to 85% seen once. Sequencing used memory (CD45RA-) CD4+ T cells from blood. The receptors shown here come from a human donor in good health. Both conserved end residues are part of each CDR3. The D gene is left open where the match is weak. Clone size appears in some rows only: once, few, many, or a class for an expanded clone.

15	TRBD1	TRBJ2-6	TRBV4-2	-	CASSPTGSGANVLTF	TGTGCCAGCAGCCCGACAGGGAGTGGGGCCAACGTCCTGACTTTC
14	-	TRBJ1-1	TRBV5-1	-	CASRSGPTNTEAFF	TGCGCCAGCAGGTCCGGGCCCACGAACACTGAAGCTTTCTTT
13	-	TRBJ2-5	TRBV6-5	-	CASGEFHGETQYF	TGTGCCAGCGGGGAGTTTCATGGGGAGACCCAGTACTTC
11	-	TRBJ1-1	TRBV2	-	CASSVVGSAFF	TGTGCCAGCAGTGTTGTGGGGAGTGCTTTCTTT
14	-	TRBJ1-1	TRBV27	-	CASSIVPPGTEAFF	TGTGCCAGCAGTATCGTTCCACCGGGCACTGAAGCTTTCTTT
10	-	TRBJ2-5	TRBV29-1	-	CSVVAETQYF	TGCAGCGTTGTTGCAGAGACCCAGTACTTC
13	-	TRBJ1-3	TRBV30	-	CACLGASGNTIYF	TGTGCCTGTCTAGGGGCCTCTGGAAACACCATATATTTT
13	TRBD1	TRBJ2-7	TRBV6-1	-	CASSVDREREQYF	TGTGCCAGCAGTGTAGACAGGGAGCGCGAGCAGTACTTC
16	TRBD1	TRBJ2-7	TRBV4-2	-	CASSQDRGGRSYEQYF	TGTGCCAGCAGCCAAGATCGAGGGGGCCGGTCGTACGAGCAGTACTTC
14	TRBD1	TRBJ1-5	TRBV27	-	CASSPGQGYQPQHF	TGTGCCAGCAGTCCGGGACAGGGGTATCAGCCCCAGCATTTT
16	-	TRBJ2-7	TRBV28	-	CASSLPRGVYPYEQYF	TGTGCCAGCAGTTTACCCCGAGGGGTTTACCCCTACGAGCAGTACTTC
14	TRBD2	TRBJ2-1	TRBV6-6	-	CASSYGLAGEGAFF	TGTGCCAGCAGTTACGGACTAGCGGGAGAAGGGGCGTTCTTC
14	-	TRBJ1-1	TRBV6-1	-	CASSFVGPHTEAFF	TGTGCCAGCAGTTTTGTAGGGCCCCACACTGAAGCTTTCTTT
19	TRBD2	TRBJ2-3	TRBV2	-	CASSDLRLAGGGVSDTQYF	TGTGCCAGCAGTGACCTAAGACTAGCGGGAGGCGGGGTATCAGATACGCAGTATTTT
11	-	TRBJ2-5	TRBV6-5	-	CASRDQETQYF	TGTGCCAGCAGGGACCAAGAGACCCAGTACTTC
14	-	TRBJ1-2	TRBV5-4	-	CASSLDPGSYGYTF	TGTGCCAGCAGCTTGGACCCAGGGAGCTATGGCTACACCTTC
13	-	TRBJ2-5	TRBV19	-	CASSIGFQETQYF	TGTGCCAGTAGTATAGGCTTCCAAGAGACCCAGTACTTC
15	-	TRBJ2-7	TRBV6-5	-	CASKKDGGTAYEQYF	TGTGCCAGCAAAAAGGACGGGGGGACAGCCTACGAGCAGTACTTC
17	-	TRBJ2-6	TRBV9	-	CASSVELRSGGANVLTF	TGTGCCAGCAGCGTAGAGCTACGGTCTGGGGGGGCCAACGTCCTGACTTTC
18	TRBD1	TRBJ1-3	TRBV7-2	-	CASSSRPGTGTAGNTIYF	TGTGCCAGCAGCTCACGTCCCGGGACAGGGACTGCTGGAAACACCATATATTTT
16	-	TRBJ2-7	TRBV5-1	few	CASSDDPGRGVYEQYF	TGCGCCAGCAGCGACGACCCGGGCAGGGGGGTCTACGAGCAGTACTTC
12	-	TRBJ1-5	TRBV19	-	CASSMGLQPQHF	TGTGCCAGTAGTATGGGGTTGCAGCCCCAGCATTTT
14	-	TRBJ1-5	TRBV12-5	-	CASGLVYGNQPQHF	TGTGCTAGTGGTTTGGTATATGGGAACCAGCCCCAGCATTTT
14	-	TRBJ1-5	TRBV5-1	few	CASSLTGGHQPQHF	TGCGCCAGCAGCCTGACGGGGGGACATCAGCCCCAGCATTTT
13	-	TRBJ1-5	TRBV2	few	CASSGRGGQPQHF	TGTGCCAGCAGTGGTCGGGGCGGGCAGCCCCAGCATTTT
11	-	TRBJ2-7	TRBV30	-	CAWSRDSEQYF	TGTGCCTGGAGTCGGGACTCCGAGCAGTACTTC
14	-	TRBJ2-7	TRBV7-2	-	CASSLGGGLGEQYF	TGTGCCAGCAGCTTAGGAGGAGGGTTGGGGGAGCAGTACTTC
17	TRBD2	TRBJ2-2	TRBV4-2	-	CASSHPGVAGNTGELFF	TGTGCCAGCAGCCATCCCGGGGTAGCGGGGAACACCGGGGAGCTGTTTTTT
14	-	TRBJ2-7	TRBV27	-	CASSFQGPSYEQYF	TGTGCCAGCAGTTTTCAGGGACCGTCCTACGAGCAGTACTTC
15	-	TRBJ2-7	TRBV11-2	-	CASSLGRAISAEQYF	TGTGCCAGCAGCTTAGGCAGGGCGATATCGGCCGAGCAGTACTTC
16	TRBD2	TRBJ2-2	TRBV7-3	-	CASSTAGGPSTGELFF	TGTGCCAGCAGTACAGCGGGAGGGCCAAGCACCGGGGAGCTGTTTTTT
16	TRBD1	TRBJ2-7	TRBV2	-	CASTEPGQGASYEQYF	TGTGCCAGCACTGAACCGGGACAGGGGGCTTCCTACGAGCAGTACTTC
16	TRBD1	TRBJ1-1	TRBV30	-	CAWSVFLGQGDTEAFF	TGTGCCTGGAGTGTATTCTTGGGTCAGGGGGACACTGAAGCTTTCTTT
14	-	TRBJ2-7	TRBV6-1	-	CASSVEQGSPGQYF	TGTGCCAGCAGTGTAGAACAGGGTTCTCCTGGGCAGTACTTC
15	-	TRBJ2-3	TRBV7-2	-	CASSLVLGPTDTQYF	TGTGCCAGCAGCTTAGTACTGGGCCCCACAGATACGCAGTATTTT
17	-	TRBJ2-5	TRBV4-3	-	CASSQVGGGASTETQYF	TGCGCCAGCAGCCAAGTTGGAGGGGGGGCTTCGACGGAGACCCAGTACTTC
15	TRBD2	TRBJ2-1	TRBV5-1	-	CASSLGTSGYNEQFF	TGCGCCAGCAGCTTGGGGACTAGCGGATACAATGAGCAGTTCTTC
17	-	TRBJ2-6	TRBV19	once	CASNTGREASGANVLTF	TGTGCCAGTAACACGGGGCGAGAAGCCTCTGGGGCCAACGTCCTGACTTTC
14	TRBD2	TRBJ2-7	TRBV7-9	-	CASSSIAGSYEQYF	TGTGCCAGCAGCTCCATAGCGGGGTCCTACGAGCAGTACTTC
15	TRBD2	TRBJ2-2	TRBV7-8	-	CASSLQRGYTGELFF	TGTGCCAGCAGCTTACAGCGGGGGTACACCGGGGAGCTGTTTTTT
15	-	TRBJ2-1	TRBV2	-	CASRSSASSYNEQFF	TGTGCCAGCAGGTCTAGCGCCAGCTCCTACAATGAGCAGTTCTTC
15	-	TRBJ1-2	TRBV30	-	CAWRETGIKYYGYTF	TGTGCCTGGAGGGAAACAGGGATCAAGTACTATGGCTACACCTTC
14	-	TRBJ2-1	TRBV29-1	-	CSVESPPRFNEQFF	TGCAGCGTTGAAAGCCCCCCCCGCTTCAATGAGCAGTTCTTC
13	-	TRBJ1-2	TRBV5-1	-	CASSLAGRSGYTF	TGCGCCAGCAGCTTGGCCGGGAGATCTGGCTACACCTTC
13	-	TRBJ1-2	TRBV5-1	-	CASSPEGNYGYTF	TGCGCCAGCAGCCCCGAGGGGAACTATGGCTACACCTTC
18	-	TRBJ2-4	TRBV9	-	CASSPAGIDALAKNIQYF	TGTGCCAGCAGCCCTGCGGGGATAGACGCTCTAGCCAAAAACATTCAGTACTTC
14	-	TRBJ1-4	TRBV28	-	CASSLEGPEGKLFF	TGTGCCAGCAGTTTGGAGGGTCCCGAGGGGAAACTGTTTTTT
16	TRBD1	TRBJ1-4	TRBV7-9	-	CASSLVSGTGGEKLFF	TGTGCCAGCAGCTTAGTTTCCGGGACAGGGGGAGAAAAACTGTTTTTT
13	TRBD2	TRBJ2-7	TRBV29-1	-	CSVSSGEPSGQYF	TGCAGCGTCAGCAGCGGGGAGCCTTCGGGGCAGTACTTC
15	-	TRBJ2-2	TRBV5-6	-	CASSLWPSNTGELFF	TGTGCCAGCAGCTTGTGGCCGTCGAACACCGGGGAGCTGTTTTTT
17	TRBD1	TRBJ2-3	TRBV28	-	CASSSLMGDRQTDTQYF	TGTGCCAGCAGTAGTTTGATGGGGGACAGACAAACAGATACGCAGTATTTT
15	TRBD1	TRBJ2-3	TRBV19	-	CASSLDGTVLDTQYF	TGTGCCAGTAGCCTTGACGGGACAGTGTTAGATACGCAGTATTTT
12	TRBD1	TRBJ1-2	TRBV10-3	-	CAISDRGRGYTF	TGTGCCATCAGTGACAGGGGGAGAGGCTACACCTTC
14	TRBD1	TRBJ2-5	TRBV7-2	few	CASSGTGGEETQYF	TGTGCCAGCAGCGGGACAGGGGGCGAAGAGACCCAGTACTTC